The 27 T cell receptor beta chains presented below share a single source sample, sequenced in a study of lymphopenia after photon versus proton radiotherapy. Profiled with immunoSEQ multiplex PCR; TCRdb holds only in-frame clones, not every one. The table shows 75,000 to 90,000 clones, with around four fifths occurring only once. The starting material was peripheral blood, obtained from a patient treated with proton-based radiotherapy. These receptors were taken from a man aged 55 to 70 with pancreatic cancer.

The rearrangement links TRBV28 to TRBJ2-3; 8 nucleotides agree with TRBD1. CDR1 and CDR2 (germline): MDHEN, SYDVKM. V gave up 6 bases and J gave up 1 base; unmatched junction bases: 9. The CDR3 spans 16 residues. CDR3 sequence: CASRQGAGRGTDTQYF. The CDR3 DNA sequence: TGTGCCAGCAGGCAGGGGGCGGGCCGCGGCACAGATACGCAGTATTTT.

V is TRBV15 and J is TRBJ2-5, with D possibly called TRBD1 or TRBD2 (6 bases each). Trimming removed 4 bases from V and 5 bases from J, with 17 bases in between. CDR1 and CDR2 from the germline V gene are LNHNV and YYDKDF (reference sequence). The CDR3 is 15 residues long. The CDR3 bases are TGTGCCACCAGCATCTTAGTAGGGGGGCTGGAGACCCAGTACTTC. It yields the protein CATSILVGGLETQYF.

This clone came up a few times. The rearrangement joins TRBV9 to TRBJ2-7; TRBD1 matches at 7 bases. The ends lost 0 bases at V and 3 bases at J; junction bases unmatched: 3. The CDR3 has 14 residues. Germline V CDR1 and CDR2: SGDLS, YYNGEE. Here the CDR3 reads CASSVAAGGYEQYF. The CDR3 DNA sequence: TGTGCCAGCAGCGTAGCGGCAGGGGGCTACGAGCAGTACTTC.

The chain links TRBV4-3 to TRBJ2-2; D remains unclear. The CDR3 loop spans 15 amino acids. CDR1 and CDR2 from the germline V gene are LGHNA and YSLEER. Trimming took 4 bases from V and 7 from J, leaving 16 bases between them. The CDR3 nucleotides read TGCGCCAGCAGCCCCTCTGACATCCTTGGCGGGGAGCTGTTTTTT. Protein: CASSPSDILGGELFF.

V and J are TRBV27 and TRBJ2-3, with D possibly TRBD2 on 5 matching bases. Per the germline V gene, CDR1 is MNHEY and CDR2 is SMNVEV (reference sequence). The CDR3 spans 17 residues. Trimming took 3 bases from V and 4 from J, leaving 20 bases between them. The CDR3 coding sequence is TGTGCCAGCAGTTTGGGTCGGCAGCTTGGAGGTGCAGATACGCAGTATTTT. It translates to CASSLGRQLGGADTQYF.

The rearrangement links TRBV9 to TRBJ2-5, with 9 positions matching TRBD2. The CDR3 has 17 amino acids. With 0 bases clipped from V and 5 bases from J, the junction kept 11 bases outside the gene matches. Per germline, CDR1 SGDLS and CDR2 YYNGEE. The CDR3 protein is CASSVARGTSRGETQYF. In DNA, the CDR3 is TGTGCCAGCAGCGTAGCTCGGGGGACTAGCCGAGGGGAGACCCAGTACTTC.

The chain joins TRBV5-4 to TRBJ2-3; either TRBD1 or TRBD2 may supply D (5 bases each). Deletions cut 4 bases from V and 3 bases from J, with 18 bases between. The CDR3 is made up of 16 amino acids. The germline gives CDR1 SGHNT, CDR2 YYREEE (reference sequence). The CDR3 coding sequence is TGTGCCAGCAGCCCCGCGGTGGGGGAACCAACAGATACGCAGTATTTT. Translated: CASSPAVGEPTDTQYF.

The V and J genes are TRBV14 and TRBJ2-5; 7 bases match TRBD1. This CDR3 is 15 amino acids long. V gave up 2 bases and J gave up 3 bases; unmatched junction bases: 6. CDR1 is SGHDN and CDR2 is FVKESK in the germline V gene. The CDR3 DNA reads TGTGCCAGCAGCCAACGGACAGGTTTTGAAGAGACCCAGTACTTC. Protein: CASSQRTGFEETQYF. Variable domain in full (rest from reference TRBV14 and TRBJ2-5): EAGVTQFPSHSVIEKGQTVTLRCDPISGHDNLYWYRRVMGKEIKFLLHFVKESKQDESGMPNNRFLAERTGGTYSTLKVQPAELEDSGVYFCASSQRTGFEETQYFGPGTRLLVL.

The chain links TRBV9 to TRBJ2-1; either TRBD1 or TRBD2 may fit D (5 bases each). Germline-derived CDR1 and CDR2 are SGDLS and YYNGEE. V was trimmed by 0 bases and J by 10 bases, leaving 14 bases between them. CDR3 size: 14 residues. The CDR3 region has the DNA TGTGCCAGCAGCGTAGGGGGACGAGGAGCGGAGCAGTTCTTC. Protein sequence: CASSVGGRGAEQFF.

The V gene is TRBV28, the J gene TRBJ2-1, with TRBD2 matching over 11 bases. The CDR3 totals 16 residues. After removal of 6 bases from V and 0 bases from J, the junction contained 4 bases not matched to a gene. The germline CDR1 and CDR2 sequences are MDHEN and SYDVKM. CDR3 sequence (DNA): TGTGCCAGCAGCCCAACTAGCGGGAGCTCCTACAATGAGCAGTTCTTC. The encoded protein is CASSPTSGSSYNEQFF.

The genes are TRBV5-5 and TRBJ2-7; a possible D gene is TRBD1 (5 bases). CDR1 is SGHKS, CDR2 YYEKEE, per germline (reference sequence). The CDR3 runs 12 residues. Trimming took 2 bases from V and 7 from J, leaving 10 bases between them. The CDR3 reads CASSLQALEQYF. The DNA of the CDR3 is TGTGCCAGCAGCTTACAGGCTTTGGAGCAGTACTTC. Filled out from reference TRBV5-5 and TRBJ2-7, the complete variable domain reads DAGVTQSPTHLIKTRGQQVTLRCSPISGHKSVSWYQQVLGQGPQFIFQYYEKEERGRGNFPDRFSARQFPNYSSELNVNALLLGDSALYLCASSLQALEQYFGPGTRLTVT.

As DNA, the CDR3 is TGCGCCAGCAGCTTGGGAGGGGTCGGGGAGCTGTTTTTT. Amino acid sequence: CASSLGGVGELFF. The chain is built from TRBV5-1 and TRBJ2-2; D possibly uses TRBD1 or TRBD2 (5 bases each). V was clipped by 0 bases and J by 7 bases, with 7 bases between them. Germline V lookup: CDR1 SGHRS, CDR2 YFSETQ. The CDR3 has 13 residues.

V gene TRBV13 combines with J gene TRBJ1-4; TRBD1 matches 7 bases. This CDR3 has 16 residues. V shed 5 bases and J 1 base; nucleotides not matched to a gene: 7. Germline V gene lookup returns CDR1 PRHDT and CDR2 FYEKMQ (reference sequence). CDR3 region: CASSQTGVGTNEKLFF. The CDR3 DNA reads as TGTGCCAGCAGCCAAACAGGGGTAGGAACTAATGAAAAACTGTTTTTT.

The chain carries TRBV15 and TRBJ1-6; D is possibly TRBD1 (5 bases). Deletions cut 0 bases from V and 6 bases from J, with 15 bases between. CDR1 is LNHNV, CDR2 YYDKDF, per germline (reference sequence). The CDR3 runs 17 residues. The CDR3: CATSRDWDSGRNSPLHF. The CDR3 DNA reads as TGTGCCACCAGCAGAGATTGGGACTCCGGACGTAATTCACCCCTCCACTTT.

The rearrangement joins TRBV7-2 to TRBJ2-5, with 7 bases matching TRBD2. In germline, CDR1 is SGHTA, CDR2 FQGNSA. CDR3 length: 14 amino acids. V lost 1 base and J lost 4; bases outside the gene matches: 3. CDR3: CASSLGGGLETQYF. CDR3 DNA sequence: TGTGCCAGCAGCTTAGGGGGGGGGTTAGAGACCCAGTACTTC.

This chain joins TRBV29-1 and TRBJ2-1; 9 bases are a match to TRBD2. Germline V gene lookup returns CDR1 SQVTM and CDR2 ANQGSEA. After removal of 3 bases from V and 8 bases from J, the junction contained 17 bases not matched to a gene. This CDR3 region has 17 residues. In DNA form, the CDR3 reads TGCAGCGTTGAGGGGGGGAGTAGCGGGAGCGACCAGGATGAGCAGTTCTTC. Its translation is CSVEGGSSGSDQDEQFF.

The gene calls are TRBV5-4 and TRBJ2-7; 8 bases map to TRBD2. With V trimmed by 4 bases and J by 0 bases, 3 bases remained unmatched. The CDR3 sequence is 14 residues long. The V gene's germline CDR1 is SGHNT and CDR2 YYREEE (reference sequence). The CDR3 DNA reads as TGTGCCAGCAGCCGGAGCGGGAGCTCCTACGAGCAGTACTTC. Its translation: CASSRSGSSYEQYF. The whole variable domain, remainder taken from reference TRBV5-4 and TRBJ2-7, is ETGVTQSPTHLIKTRGQQVTLRCSSQSGHNTVSWYQQALGQGPQFIFQYYREEENGRGNFPPRFSGLQFPNYSSELNVNALELDDSALYLCASSRSGSSYEQYFGPGTRLTVT.

The rearrangement uses TRBV6-1 and TRBJ1-3; D call uncertain. CDR3 length equals 13 residues. Germline loops: CDR1 MNHNS, CDR2 SASEGT. Trimming removed 5 bases from V and 0 bases from J, with 5 bases in between. CDR3 region: CASSTNSGNTIYF. The CDR3 DNA sequence: TGTGCCAGCAGTACCAACTCTGGAAACACCATATATTTT.

This clone was seen a few times. This chain connects TRBV28 to TRBJ2-5; D is unclear. This CDR3 comprises 12 residues. V was pared by 5 bases and J by 0 bases, with 4 bases between. Germline CDR1 MDHEN, CDR2 SYDVKM. The CDR3 region is CASSLYQETQYF. In DNA, the CDR3 is TGTGCCAGCAGTCTGTACCAAGAGACCCAGTACTTC.

V usage is TRBV6-6 and J usage is TRBJ1-5, with TRBD1 identical over 7 bases. This CDR3 has 14 amino acids. The germline V gene has CDR1 MNHNY and CDR2 SVGAGI (reference sequence). V trimming: 6 bases; J trimming: 4 bases; junction bases outside the gene matches: 6. This CDR3 is CASSHGDRNQPQHF. CDR3 coding DNA: TGTGCCAGCAGCCACGGGGACAGAAATCAGCCCCAGCATTTT.

CDR3 residues: CASSLDLGETQYF. CDR3 bases: TGTGCCAGCTCACTAGACTTGGGAGAGACCCAGTACTTC. The chain recombines TRBV18 with TRBJ2-5, with D unresolved. The germline gives CDR1 KGHSH, CDR2 LQKENI. V lost 4 bases and J 4 bases, leaving 10 bases between the germline ends. The length of the CDR3 is 13 residues.

V and J are TRBV27 and TRBJ1-1, with 7 bases that match TRBD1. Germline V gene sequence: CDR1 MNHEY, CDR2 SMNVEV (reference sequence). V shed 1 base and J 4 bases; nucleotides not matched to a gene: 6. The length of the CDR3 is 15 residues. The CDR3 loop is CASSLYEGAGTEAFF. The CDR3 region has the DNA TGTGCCAGCAGTTTATATGAGGGGGCGGGCACTGAAGCTTTCTTT.

The rearrangement uses TRBV5-1 and TRBJ1-2; D ambiguous. The V end was cut by 0 bases, the J end by 8 bases, with 17 bases between. The V gene's germline CDR1 is SGHRS and CDR2 YFSETQ. The CDR3 sequence is 15 residues long. As DNA, the CDR3 is TGCGCCAGCAGCTTGGCCTTTACAGATCTCATGGGCTACACCTTC. The encoded protein is CASSLAFTDLMGYTF. The whole variable domain, filled in from reference TRBV5-1 and TRBJ1-2, reads KAGVTQTPRYLIKTRGQQVTLSCSPISGHRSVSWYQQTPGQGLQFLFEYFSETQRNKGNFPGRFSGRQFSNSRSEMNVSTLELGDSALYLCASSLAFTDLMGYTFGSGTRLTVV.

This chain connects TRBV20-1 to TRBJ2-1; D not resolved. CDR1 and CDR2 from the germline V gene are DFQATT and SNEGSKA (reference sequence). The ends were cut back, 0 bases at V and 13 bases at J, with 10 bases in the middle. The CDR3 runs to 11 residues. Here the CDR3 DNA reads TGCAGTGCTAGAGATCGCAGAAGCCAGTTCTTC. Amino acid sequence: CSARDRRSQFF.

The chain uses TRBV28 and TRBJ1-3, with a tentative D call TRBD1 (6 bases). Looked up from germline, CDR1 is MDHEN and CDR2 is SYDVKM. The CDR3 has 15 amino acids. The V end lost 9 bases, the J end lost 0 bases, and 15 bases lay between the germline ends. The DNA of the CDR3 is TGTGCCAGTTCCCATGGACAGTTCTCTGGAAACACCATATATTTT. Its protein is CASSHGQFSGNTIYF. Full variable domain (missing parts from reference TRBV28 and TRBJ1-3): DVKVTQSSRYLVKRTGEKVFLECVQDMDHENMFWYRQDPGLGLRLIYFSYDVKMKEKGDIPEGYSVSREKKERFSLILESASTNQTSMYLCASSHGQFSGNTIYFGEGSWLTVV.

The chain combines TRBV5-4 with TRBJ2-5, with 8 bases that match TRBD2. Germline V gives CDR1 SGHNT, CDR2 YYREEE (reference sequence). J gave up 7 bases and V 2 bases, and 4 bases lay outside the gene matches. CDR3 length: 13 residues. The CDR3 spells CASSFNRGGTQYF. DNA of the CDR3: TGTGCCAGCAGCTTTAACCGGGGGGGGACCCAGTACTTC.

The rearrangement joins TRBV6-5 to TRBJ2-2; D is ambiguous. Germline CDR1 reads MNHEY; CDR2 reads SVGAGI. Trimming shortened V by 6 bases and J by 4 bases, and 15 bases separated the two germline ends. There are 15 residues in the CDR3. The CDR3 loop is CASRLGSVSTGELFF. CDR3 nucleotides: TGTGCCAGCAGGCTCGGGTCGGTGAGCACCGGGGAGCTGTTTTTT.